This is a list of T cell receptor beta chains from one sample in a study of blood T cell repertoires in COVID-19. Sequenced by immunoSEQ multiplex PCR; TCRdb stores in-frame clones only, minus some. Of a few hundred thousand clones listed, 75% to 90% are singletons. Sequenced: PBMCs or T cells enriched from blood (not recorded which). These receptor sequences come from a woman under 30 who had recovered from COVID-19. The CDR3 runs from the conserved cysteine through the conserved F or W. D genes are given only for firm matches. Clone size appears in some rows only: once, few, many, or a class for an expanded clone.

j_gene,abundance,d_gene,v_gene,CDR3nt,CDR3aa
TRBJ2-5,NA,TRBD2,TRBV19,TGTGCCAGTAGTGCCCAGCGGGGGAAACAAGAGACCCAGTACTTC,CASSAQRGKQETQYF
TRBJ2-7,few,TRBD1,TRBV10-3,TGTGCCATCAGGGGGGACAGGGGTAAATCCGAGCAGTACTTC,CAIRGDRGKSEQYF
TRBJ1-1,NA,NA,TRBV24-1,TGTGCCACCAGTGGTGTCTACACTGAAGCTTTCTTT,CATSGVYTEAFF
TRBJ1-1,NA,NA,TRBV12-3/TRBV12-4,TGTGCCAGCAGTTTAGGTGTAAACACTGAAGCTTTCTTT,CASSLGVNTEAFF
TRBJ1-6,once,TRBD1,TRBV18,TGTGCCAGCAGACAGGGGGATAATTCACCCCTCCACTTT,CASRQGDNSPLHF
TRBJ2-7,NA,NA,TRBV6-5,TGTGCCAGCAGTTACAGGGGCAGCACCTACGAGCAGTACTTC,CASSYRGSTYEQYF
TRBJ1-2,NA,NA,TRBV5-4,TGTGCCAGCAGCTTGCTACAGGGTCAGAATGGCTACACCTTC,CASSLLQGQNGYTF
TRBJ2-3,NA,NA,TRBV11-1,TGTGCCAGCAGCTTAGATCAGGGAATTGGCACAGATACGCAGTATTTT,CASSLDQGIGTDTQYF
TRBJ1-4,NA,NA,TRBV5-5,TGTGCCAGCAGTCGTGGGGGGAGATTCTTGATAGGTGAAAAACTGTTTTTT,CASSRGGRFLIGEKLFF
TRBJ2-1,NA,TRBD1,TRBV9,TGTGCCAGCAGCGTAGCAGGGGGCATCGGCAATGAGCAGTTCTTC,CASSVAGGIGNEQFF
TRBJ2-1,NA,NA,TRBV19,TGTGCCAGTAGTATAGGGACAGCCACCCGATACAATGAGCAGTTCTTC,CASSIGTATRYNEQFF
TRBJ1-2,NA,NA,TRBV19,TGTGCCAGTAGAACGTCAGGGGAACGCGGCTACACCTTC,CASRTSGERGYTF
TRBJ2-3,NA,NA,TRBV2,TGTGCCAGCAGCTCCGGGACTCCACTTGGTACGCAGTATTTT,CASSSGTPLGTQYF
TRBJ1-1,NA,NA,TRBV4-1,TGCGCCAGCAGCCGACAGGTACGGAACACTGAAGCTTTCTTT,CASSRQVRNTEAFF
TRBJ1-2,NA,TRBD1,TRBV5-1,TGCGCCAGCAGCCGGATGGAGACAGGGACTTTAGGGGATGGCTACACCTTC,CASSRMETGTLGDGYTF
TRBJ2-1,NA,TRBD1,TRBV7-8,TGTGCCAGCAGCTTAGTCGGCGGCAGGGGGCTGGACAATGAGCAGTTCTTC,CASSLVGGRGLDNEQFF
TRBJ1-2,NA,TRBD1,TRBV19,TGTGCCAGTAGTCTACCCCTCGGAACAGGGGAAGGGTATGGCTACACCTTC,CASSLPLGTGEGYGYTF
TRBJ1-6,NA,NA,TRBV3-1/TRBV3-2,TGTGCCAGCAGCAAGGTGGGGGCAGGGAGTTCACCCCTCCACTTT,CASSKVGAGSSPLHF
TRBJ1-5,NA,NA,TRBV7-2,TGTGCCAGCAGCTTAAGGGCAGGGAGGGGTCAGCCCCAGCATTTT,CASSLRAGRGQPQHF
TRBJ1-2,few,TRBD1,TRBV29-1,TGCAGCGTTGTAGGCTCGACAGGGGGGATCGGCTACACCTTC,CSVVGSTGGIGYTF
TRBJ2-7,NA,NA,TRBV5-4,TGTGCCAGCAGCCCCGGTGCGACGGGCTACGAGCAGTACTTC,CASSPGATGYEQYF
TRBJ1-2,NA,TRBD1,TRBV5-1,TGCGCCAGCAGCTTGGCCGAGGGGGCTGCTGGCTACACCTTC,CASSLAEGAAGYTF
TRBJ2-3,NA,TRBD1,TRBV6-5,TGTGCCAGCAGGCTGGACAGGGGAAGCACAGATACGCAGTATTTT,CASRLDRGSTDTQYF
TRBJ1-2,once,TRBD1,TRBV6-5,TGTGCCAGCAAGGACAGGGCCCCTAACTATGGCTACACCTTC,CASKDRAPNYGYTF
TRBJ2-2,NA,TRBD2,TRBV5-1,TGCGCCAGCAGTAGCGGGGGGGCCCCCGGGGAGCTGTTTTTT,CASSSGGAPGELFF
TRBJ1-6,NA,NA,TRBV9,TGTGCCAGCCAGGGTTTAACGGCACCCCTCCACTTT,CASQGLTAPLHF
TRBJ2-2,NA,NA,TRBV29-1,TGCAGCGGCGGGCGTAATTCCGGGGAGCTGTTTTTT,CSGGRNSGELFF
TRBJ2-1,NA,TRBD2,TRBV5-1,TGCGCCAGCAGCCCCACCGTAGCGGGGGATGGGGAGCAGTTCTTC,CASSPTVAGDGEQFF
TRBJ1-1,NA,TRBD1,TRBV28,TGTGCCAGCGCAGACAGGGGGCCGGCTGCTGAAGCTTTCTTT,CASADRGPAAEAFF
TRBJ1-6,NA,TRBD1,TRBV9,TGTGCCAGCAGCGTAGACGAGGGGGCAGGGTCACCCCTCCACTTT,CASSVDEGAGSPLHF
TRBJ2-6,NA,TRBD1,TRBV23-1,TGCGCCAGCAGTCAACCGACCAGGGGGCCGGGAAAGTCTGGGGCCAACGTCCTGACTTTC,CASSQPTRGPGKSGANVLTF
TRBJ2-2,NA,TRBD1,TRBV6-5,TGTGCCAGCAGCCAACTGACAGGGTGGACCGGGGAGCTGTTTTTT,CASSQLTGWTGELFF
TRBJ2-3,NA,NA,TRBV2,TGTGCCAGCAGTGGACCCACAGGGCCCGGGACCCCCGCCGGTACGCAGTATTTT,CASSGPTGPGTPAGTQYF
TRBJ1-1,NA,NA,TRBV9,TGTGCCAGCAGCGTAGGAGGTGTGAACACTGAAGCTTTCTTT,CASSVGGVNTEAFF
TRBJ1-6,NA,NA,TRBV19,TGTGCCAGTAGTATCGCAGGGTCCGGATCACCCCTCCACTTT,CASSIAGSGSPLHF
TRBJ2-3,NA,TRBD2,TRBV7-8,TGTGCCAGCAGCTTTCCCAGCGGGGGGGCGGGAGATACGCAGTATTTT,CASSFPSGGAGDTQYF
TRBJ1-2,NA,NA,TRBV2,TGTGCTTCAAAGCGGGGGGGTAACTATGGCTACACCTTC,CASKRGGNYGYTF
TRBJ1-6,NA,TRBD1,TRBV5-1,TGCGCCAGCAGCTTTGGGACAGGGACTAATTCACCCCTCCACTTT,CASSFGTGTNSPLHF
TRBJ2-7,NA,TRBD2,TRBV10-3,TGTGCCATCAGTTCAGCTAGCGGGCGCTCCGAAAAATACGAGCAGTACTTC,CAISSASGRSEKYEQYF
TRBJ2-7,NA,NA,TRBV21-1,TGTGCCAGCAGCAAACGGCTTGACAGGGGAGGCGAGCAGTACTTC,CASSKRLDRGGEQYF
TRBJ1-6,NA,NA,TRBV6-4,TGTGCCAGCAGTGACGGAGGGAATTCACCCCTCCACTTT,CASSDGGNSPLHF
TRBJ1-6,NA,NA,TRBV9,TGTGCCAGCAGCGTAGGAGGTGAGAATTCACCCCTCCACTTT,CASSVGGENSPLHF
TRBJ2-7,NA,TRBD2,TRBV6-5,TGTGCCAGCAGGTCTAGCGGGGGGCCCTACGAGCAGTACTTC,CASRSSGGPYEQYF
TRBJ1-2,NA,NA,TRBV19,TGTGCCAGTAGTATTCAGAACAGCCATGGCTACACCTTC,CASSIQNSHGYTF
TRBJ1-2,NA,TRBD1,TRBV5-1,TGCGCCAGCAGCTTGGTCAAGGCCGGGACAGGGAAAAACTATGGCTACACCTTC,CASSLVKAGTGKNYGYTF
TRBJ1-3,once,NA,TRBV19,TGTGCCAGTAGTTCCCTGACCGGAGTGGCTGGAAACACCATATATTTT,CASSSLTGVAGNTIYF
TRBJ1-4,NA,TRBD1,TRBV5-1,TGCGCCAGCAGCTTGGGATCAGACAGGGCGGGTAATGAAAAACTGTTTTTT,CASSLGSDRAGNEKLFF
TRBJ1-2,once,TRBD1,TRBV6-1,TGTGCCAGCAGTGATCTACAGGGGTTGGATGGCTACACCTTC,CASSDLQGLDGYTF
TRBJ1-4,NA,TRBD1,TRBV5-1,TGCGCCAGCAGCTTGGGGACAGGGGCCGGGGAAAAACTGTTTTTT,CASSLGTGAGEKLFF
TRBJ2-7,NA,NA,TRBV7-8,TGTGCCAGCAGCCCCCCAGCGGCTCAGAGCTCCTACGAGCAGTACTTC,CASSPPAAQSSYEQYF